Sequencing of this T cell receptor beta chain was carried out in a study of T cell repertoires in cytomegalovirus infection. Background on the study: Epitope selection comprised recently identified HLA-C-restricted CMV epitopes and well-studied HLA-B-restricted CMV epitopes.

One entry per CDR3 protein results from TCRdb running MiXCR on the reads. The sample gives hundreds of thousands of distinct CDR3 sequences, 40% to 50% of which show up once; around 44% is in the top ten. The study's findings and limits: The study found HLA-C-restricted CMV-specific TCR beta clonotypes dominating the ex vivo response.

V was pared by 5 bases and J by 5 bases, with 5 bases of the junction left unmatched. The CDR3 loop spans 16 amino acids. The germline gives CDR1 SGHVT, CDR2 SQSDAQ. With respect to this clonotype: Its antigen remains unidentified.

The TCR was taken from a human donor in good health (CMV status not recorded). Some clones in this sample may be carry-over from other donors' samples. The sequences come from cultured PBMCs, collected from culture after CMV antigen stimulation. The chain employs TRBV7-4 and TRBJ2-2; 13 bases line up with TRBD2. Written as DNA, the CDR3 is TGTGCCAGCAGCCCACGACTAGCGGGGGGAACCGGGGAGCTGTTTTTT. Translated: CASSPRLAGGTGELFF.